The table lists the clone carrying this T cell receptor beta chain with a count of one. Antigen unknown. These data come from a study of T-cell memory formation after mild COVID-19. Whole-study context: TCR clusters showed largely donor specificity. The study, taken as a whole, reports: Within pre-infection memory, some responding clones were found, suggesting cross-reactive memory joined. Among clones contracting day 15 to 85, CD4/CD8 was balanced, whereas later expanders leaned CD4+. Mainly CM and EM harbored the contracting CD4+ clones; mainly EMRA harbored the CD8+ ones.

Germline CDR1 MGHRA, CDR2 YSYEKL. The V end lost 4 bases, the J end lost 2 bases, and 15 bases lay between the germline ends. This CDR3 comprises 15 residues. TCRdb itself ran the 5' RACE reads through MiXCR, one entry per CDR3 protein. Of about 310,000 distinct CDR3 sequences in the sample, approximately 19% were seen once. The receptor's source is a man younger than 35 who had mild COVID-19 (a few samples of this study predate the infection). Cell type and time point are not known. The chain carries TRBV4-1 and TRBJ2-7; weak D call: TRBD1 (5 bases). Source material: PBMCs or a T cell subset sorted from them (not recorded which). CDR3 DNA: TGCGCCAGCAGCCTCGGTCTGGGGCCCCCCTACGAGCAGTACTTC. It yields the protein CASSLGLGPPYEQYF.